Below, 3 T cell receptor beta chains from the same sample are listed, as sequenced in a study of persistence of HIV-infected CD4 T cells. The stimulus was an HIV-1 Gag 15-mer peptide pool, 0.85 to 1 ug/peptide/mL. CD40L/CD69 double-negative CD45RO-high memory CD4+ T cells were collected. The immunoSEQ assay was version 4, run in survey mode. This table comes from immunoSEQ multiplex PCR, and its TCRdb copy is limited to in-frame clones, with some not included. The sample yields approximately 32,000 clones, around four fifths seen once. These receptors lack a known antigen. The specimen was CD4+ T cells sorted from PBMCs after approximately 19-hour stimulation, collected from a patient who received antiretroviral therapy. The receptors come from an adult woman with HIV who was CMV-seropositive.

The rearrangement joins TRBV6-5 to TRBJ2-7, with a weak D call TRBD2 (6 bases). V was clipped by 8 bases and J by 3 bases, with 14 bases between them. The germline V gene has CDR1 MNHEY and CDR2 SVGAGI. This CDR3 has 13 amino acids. CDR3 in DNA: TGTGCCAGCCGGAGAGGGAGGAACTACGAGCAGTACTTC. It yields the protein CASRRGRNYEQYF.

The rearrangement links TRBV10-1 to TRBJ1-6; the D is unclear. The length of the CDR3 is 13 residues. V lost 0 bases and J 7 bases, leaving 4 bases between the germline ends. Germline values: CDR1 WNHNN, CDR2 SYGVQD (reference sequence). The CDR3 loop reads CASSESINSPLHF. In DNA, the CDR3 is TGCGCCAGCAGTGAGTCGATCAATTCACCCCTCCACTTT.

The chain couples TRBV5-4 to TRBJ2-5; D ambiguous. CDR3 size: 14 residues. In germline, CDR1 is SGHNT, CDR2 YYREEE (reference sequence). Trimming removed 0 bases from V and 5 bases from J, with 11 bases in between. Here the CDR3 DNA reads TGTGCCAGCAGCTTGGGAGCCAGTTACGAGACCCAGTACTTC. Residues: CASSLGASYETQYF.